This TCR beta chain was captured in a study of shared clonotypes between healthy human individuals. Findings and caveats of the study: Sampling used blood alone; tissue repertoires probably differ.

As for this clone: The antigen remains unidentified.

CD45RO-negative, CCR7-positively selected cells formed the naive CD8 fraction, excluding terminally differentiated effector memory CD45RA+ cells. The donor population consisted of healthy HIV-negative adults with no recent acute infections or vaccinations. Germline CDR1 is LNHDA and CDR2 is SQIVND (reference sequence). The CDR3 length is 12 residues. V lost 1 base and J lost 9, with 7 bases in between. TCRdb's table, derived via immunoSEQ multiplex PCR, lists solely in-frame clones and lacks some. Of some 630,000 clones listed, 96% are singletons. Sequencing was done on a sample of naive CD8+ T cells sorted from blood. This TCR came from a woman aged 25 to 39 in good health. V is TRBV19 and J is TRBJ2-1; tentative D call: TRBD1 (5 bases). The CDR3 region is CASSIAGREQFF. The CDR3 nucleotides read TGTGCCAGTAGTATAGCAGGGCGTGAGCAGTTCTTC.